This T cell receptor beta chain was sequenced during a study of chemoradiotherapy in HPV16-positive cancers (dated by TCRdb to the early 2020s). About the study as a whole: Candidate HPV-specific T-cell clones and common TCR motifs were defined by functional T-cell assays performed on cells from two HPV16-positive patients. Next, the candidate HPV-specific TCRs and motifs were followed in TCR repertoires from under 95 patients with HPV-related cancers. Whether T-cell immunity against the HPV oncoproteins E6 and E7 changes during chemoradiotherapy and whether survival is affected by this immunity were examined in the study.

For this clone: Its antigen remains undetermined. Nothing much larger sits one base from this clone, and base qualities are not available.

The paper's findings and limits, for the study overall: Expansion of candidate HPV-specific clones and E7-related TCR motifs was observed in the tumor microenvironment during treatment, whereas no such expansion was observed for non-HPV-specific T cells. In HPV16-positive patients, expansion of HPV-responsive T cells during chemoradiotherapy was found to be associated with improved recurrence-free survival. Only two HPV16-positive patients were used to derive the functional definition of HPV-specific T cells, and the survival association was reported for HPV16-positive patients.

To prepare the library, the immunoSEQ multiplex PCR assay was applied. Held by TCRdb, this immuneACCESS table contains in-frame sequences only and omits some clones. Under half of the omission traces to an unresolved V gene where checked; the cause of the rest is unknown. Here the sample has roughly 25,000 clones; less than 95% occur a single time. The ten largest clones take up 2.7% of the sample. Repertoires were sampled multiple times during chemoradiotherapy, which allowed clonal expansion in the tumor microenvironment to be followed. The CDR3, from cysteine to phenylalanine, totals 13 residues. Only the CDR3 part of the read is kept: 39 bases, read in frame from the first base. From a lookup of the germline V gene, CDR1 and CDR2 are MNHNS and SASEGT. Trimming at the junction amounts to 4 bases on V and 5 bases on J, and the germline ends lie 11 bases apart.

Recombination linked TRBV6-1 to TRBJ2-5; the D region possibly corresponds to TRBD1 (6 bases align). Sampling was conducted from a patient who underwent chemoradiotherapy. The clonotype was recovered from a human donor with HPV-associated anogenital cancer. The CDR3 here reads CASSAGTWETQYF. Here is the DNA: TGTGCCAGCAGTGCTGGGACATGGGAGACCCAGTACTTC.